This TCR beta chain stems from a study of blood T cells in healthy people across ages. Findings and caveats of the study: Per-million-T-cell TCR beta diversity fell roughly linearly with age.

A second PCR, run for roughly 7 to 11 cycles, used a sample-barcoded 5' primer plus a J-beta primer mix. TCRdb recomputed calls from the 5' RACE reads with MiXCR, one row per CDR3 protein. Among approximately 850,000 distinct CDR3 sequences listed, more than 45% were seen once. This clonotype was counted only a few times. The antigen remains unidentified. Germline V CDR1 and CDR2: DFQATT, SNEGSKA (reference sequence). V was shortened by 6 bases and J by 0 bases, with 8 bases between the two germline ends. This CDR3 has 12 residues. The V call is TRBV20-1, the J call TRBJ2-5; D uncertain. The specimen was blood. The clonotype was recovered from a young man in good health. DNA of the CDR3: TGCAGTGCGCCGACCCACCAAGAGACCCAGTACTTC. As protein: CSAPTHQETQYF.